This passage covers 32 T cell receptor beta chains from one sample sequenced in a study of shared clonotypes between healthy human individuals. Using immunoSEQ multiplex PCR, the repertoire was profiled, and TCRdb retains in-frame clones only, with some absent. The repertoire holds a few million clones, with 85% to 95% as singletons. Input material: naive CD4+ T cells from PBMCs. The subset here: CD45RA+ positively selected. These receptors all come from a man aged 18-30 years in good health. Some clones in this sample may be carry-over from other donors' samples.

The gene calls are TRBV7-2 and TRBJ1-5; D is ambiguous. V was pared by 5 bases and J by 0 bases, with 8 bases between. Per the germline V gene, CDR1 is SGHTA and CDR2 is FQGNSA. The CDR3 sequence is 14 residues long. DNA of the CDR3: TGTGCCAGCAGCCCCTCTAGTAGCAATCAGCCCCAGCATTTT. It encodes CASSPSSSNQPQHF.

The chain is built from TRBV14 and TRBJ1-6; D is perhaps TRBD1 (5 bases). Looked up from germline, CDR1 is SGHDN and CDR2 is FVKESK. CDR3 length equals 15 residues. Trimming removed 4 bases at V and 5 bases at J, with 12 bases between. CDR3 in DNA: TGTGCCAGCAGCCCCCCGGGACTCAATAATTCACCCCTCCACTTT. Translating it yields CASSPPGLNNSPLHF.

About this clone: The sample contains more than one DNA sequence encoding this CDR3. The chain employs TRBV7-2 and TRBJ1-2; D ambiguous. CDR1 and CDR2 from the germline V gene are SGHTA and FQGNSA. V lost 1 base and J 0 bases, leaving 6 bases between the germline ends. The CDR3 loop spans 14 amino acids. Written as DNA, the CDR3 is TGTGCCAGCAGCTTAGGAACTACTAACTATGGCTACACCTTC. This sequence encodes CASSLGTTNYGYTF.

This sequence joins TRBV18 and TRBJ1-4; possibly TRBD1 for D (6 bases). Germline CDR1 and CDR2: KGHSH and LQKENI. V was shortened by 5 bases and J by 6 bases, with 10 bases between the two germline ends. The CDR3 contains 13 residues. The CDR3 DNA reads TGTGCCAGCTCAGCTTACAGGGATGAAAAACTGTTTTTT. This encodes CASSAYRDEKLFF.

This chain connects TRBV5-5 to TRBJ2-7, with 10 bases identical to TRBD1. Germline assignment: CDR1 SGHKS and CDR2 YYEKEE (reference sequence). This CDR3 has 15 residues. Trimming took 2 bases from V and 0 from J; bases not matched to a gene: 2. The CDR3 DNA reads TGTGCCAGCAGCTTCGGACAGGGGGTCTCCTACGAGCAGTACTTC. Translating gives CASSFGQGVSYEQYF.

About this clone itself: The junction departs from germline at one end; a sequencing error may be responsible. The sample holds other DNA sequences that translate to the same CDR3. This sequence joins TRBV6-1 and TRBJ2-7, with TRBD2 matching 15 bases. Germline V gene sequence: CDR1 MNHNS, CDR2 SASEGT. This CDR3 region has 17 residues. The CDR3: CASSGTSGRTRSYEQYF. The CDR3 nucleotides are TGTGCTAGCAGTGGGACTAGCGGGAGGACGCGCTCCTACGAGCAGTACTTC.

CDR3 in DNA: TGCGCCAGCAGCCAAGTCGTCGGCTACGAGCAGTACTTC. Its translation: CASSQVVGYEQYF. The V and J genes are TRBV4-3 and TRBJ2-7; the D is unclear. CDR3 length: 13 amino acids. V lost 1 base and J lost 3, with 7 bases in between. CDR1 is LGHNA, CDR2 YSLEER, per germline.

This rearrangement joins TRBV5-1 to TRBJ2-3, with 12 bases lining up with TRBD2. V shed 4 bases and J 0 bases; nucleotides not matched to a gene: 9. The CDR3 length is 18 residues. Germline V gene sequence: CDR1 SGHRS, CDR2 YFSETQ. The CDR3 protein is CASSPRLAGASSTDTQYF. The CDR3 nucleotides are TGCGCCAGCAGCCCCCGACTAGCGGGAGCCTCTAGCACAGATACGCAGTATTTT.

The V call is TRBV19, the J call TRBJ2-1, with a tentative D call TRBD1 (6 bases). Looked up from germline, CDR1 is LNHDA and CDR2 is SQIVND (reference sequence). Trimming removed 5 bases at V and 0 bases at J, with 11 bases between. The CDR3 extends over 15 amino acids. Here the CDR3 DNA reads TGTGCCAGTAGTTATTCAGGGGACTCCTACAATGAGCAGTTCTTC. It specifies CASSYSGDSYNEQFF. Supplemented by reference TRBV19 and TRBJ2-1, the full variable domain reads DGGITQSPKYLFRKEGQNVTLSCEQNLNHDAMYWYRQDPGQGLRLIYYSQIVNDFQKGDIAEGYSVSREKKESFPLTVTSAQKNPTAFYLCASSYSGDSYNEQFFGPGTRLTVL.

The V call is TRBV18, the J call TRBJ1-1; D not resolved. This CDR3 contains 15 residues. V was pared by 1 base and J by 0 bases, with 9 bases between. Germline values: CDR1 KGHSH, CDR2 LQKENI. The CDR3 region has the DNA TGTGCCAGCTCACCACAGTTGGACGTGAACACTGAAGCTTTCTTT. It yields the protein CASSPQLDVNTEAFF.

The V gene is TRBV27, the J gene TRBJ1-6; no definite D call. Germline V CDR1 and CDR2: MNHEY, SMNVEV (reference sequence). V lost 6 bases, J lost 9 bases, and 9 bases lay in between. This CDR3 is built from 12 residues. As DNA, the CDR3 is TGTGCCAGCAGCCCCCCGGGTTCACCCCTCCACTTT. The encoded protein is CASSPPGSPLHF.

The chain carries TRBV18 and TRBJ2-7; TRBD2 aligns across 12 bases. This CDR3 has 16 amino acids. In germline, CDR1 is KGHSH, CDR2 LQKENI. The J segment lost 3 bases and the V segment lost 5 bases, leaving 8 bases of the junction unmatched. CDR3: CASSSRLAGVVYEQYF. CDR3 coding DNA: TGTGCCAGCTCATCCCGACTAGCGGGAGTCGTCTACGAGCAGTACTTC.

V is TRBV9 and J is TRBJ1-5; D may be TRBD1 (5 bases). The CDR3 covers 17 residues. Germline-derived CDR1 and CDR2 are SGDLS and YYNGEE. V was shortened by 5 bases and J by 5 bases, with 23 bases between the two germline ends. CDR3 sequence reads: CASRPSQLRGSYQPQHF. The CDR3 coding sequence is TGTGCCAGCAGGCCTTCACAACTTAGGGGTAGTTATCAGCCCCAGCATTTT.

The rearrangement joins TRBV11-2 to TRBJ2-1; D is possibly TRBD2 (5 bases). Trimming pared 1 base from V and 3 bases from J, leaving 13 bases between. Germline CDR1 reads SGHAT; CDR2 reads FQNNGV. CDR3 length: 16 amino acids. For the CDR3, the DNA is TGTGCCAGCAGCTTAGCAGGAGGAAACATCTACAATGAGCAGTTCTTC. This codes for CASSLAGGNIYNEQFF.

The V gene is TRBV6-1, the J gene TRBJ2-7; D not certain. The CDR3 extends over 12 amino acids. Looked up from germline, CDR1 is MNHNS and CDR2 is SASEGT. Deletions cut 2 bases from V and 7 bases from J, with 9 bases between. CDR3 sequence: CASSESLLEQYF. The CDR3 coding sequence is TGTGCCAGCAGTGAATCCCTTTTAGAGCAGTACTTC.

The genes are TRBV11-2 and TRBJ2-5; 9 positions agree with TRBD2. Per the germline V gene, CDR1 is SGHAT and CDR2 is FQNNGV. The CDR3 has 18 residues. The V gene end was trimmed by 5 bases and the J gene end by 1 base; junction bases not matched to a gene: 14. DNA for the CDR3: TGTGCCAGCAGCATCCGTTTGAGCACTAGCGGGTTCCAAGAGACCCAGTACTTC. This sequence encodes CASSIRLSTSGFQETQYF. Complete variable domain (other parts from reference TRBV11-2 and TRBJ2-5): EAGVAQSPRYKIIEKRQSVAFWCNPISGHATLYWYQQILGQGPKLLIQFQNNGVVDDSQLPKDRFSAERLKGVDSTLKIQPAKLEDSAVYLCASSIRLSTSGFQETQYFGPGTRLLVL.

This clone has more than one count but fewer than ten. V gene TRBV7-9 combines with J gene TRBJ2-7, with D tentatively TRBD2 (6 bases). CDR1 and CDR2 from the germline V gene are SEHNR and FQNEAQ (reference sequence). The CDR3 has 14 amino acids. V gave up 5 bases and J gave up 4 bases, with 15 bases separating them. Here the CDR3 reads CASSELAHRYEQYF. CDR3 bases: TGTGCCAGCAGCGAACTAGCCCACAGGTACGAGCAGTACTTC.

The chain uses TRBV30 and TRBJ1-2, with unresolved D. Germline CDR1 reads GTSNPN; CDR2 reads SVGIG (reference sequence). V lost 6 bases, J lost 2 bases, and 13 bases lay in between. The CDR3 totals 13 residues. DNA for the CDR3: TGTGCCTGCTCTACCGGATGGAACTATGGCTACACCTTC. Its translation is CACSTGWNYGYTF.

The V call is TRBV2, the J call TRBJ2-2; no clear D. Trimming shortened V by 3 bases and J by 1 base, and 12 bases separated the two germline ends. This CDR3 region has 16 residues. The germline gives CDR1 SNHLY, CDR2 FYNNEI. Written as DNA, the CDR3 is TGTGCCAGCAGTGAGGTGCGGTTGGGGAACACCGGGGAGCTGTTTTTT. Translating it yields CASSEVRLGNTGELFF.

The chain uses TRBV6-1 and TRBJ2-2; D unclear. Germline values: CDR1 MNHNS, CDR2 SASEGT. The CDR3 loop spans 13 amino acids. Trimming cost V 6 bases and J 1 base, with 6 bases left between them. The chain's CDR3 is CASRYLNTGELFF. CDR3 sequence (DNA): TGTGCCAGCAGATACCTGAACACCGGGGAGCTGTTTTTT.

Notes on this clone: This CDR3 is also generated by other DNA sequences in the sample. The chain is built from TRBV28 and TRBJ2-7, with D unclear. This CDR3 is 15 amino acids long. The V and J ends lost 6 bases and 0 bases respectively, with 15 bases between them. The germline V gene has CDR1 MDHEN and CDR2 SYDVKM. The CDR3 loop reads CASSLSGKSSYEQYF. The CDR3 bases are TGTGCCAGCAGCCTATCGGGCAAGTCCTCCTACGAGCAGTACTTC. The full variable domain, its missing parts supplied by reference TRBV28 and TRBJ2-7, is DVKVTQSSRYLVKRTGEKVFLECVQDMDHENMFWYRQDPGLGLRLIYFSYDVKMKEKGDIPEGYSVSREKKERFSLILESASTNQTSMYLCASSLSGKSSYEQYFGPGTRLTVT.

The chain joins TRBV6-5 to TRBJ2-7, with D possibly TRBD2 on 5 matching bases. The germline V gene encodes CDR1 MNHEY and CDR2 SVGAGI. The CDR3 runs 14 residues. V was clipped by 7 bases and J by 6 bases, with 19 bases between them. The CDR3 coding sequence is TGTGCCAGCACTTTGTCTTTTGGGAGCAGCGAGCAGTACTTC. Its protein product is CASTLSFGSSEQYF.

The chain employs TRBV28 and TRBJ2-7; the D is unclear. Germline values: CDR1 MDHEN, CDR2 SYDVKM. The CDR3 extends over 15 amino acids. The ends were cut back, 3 bases at V and 0 bases at J, with 12 bases in the middle. The CDR3 bases are TGTGCCAGCAGTTTCGGCAGGCGAAACTCCTACGAGCAGTACTTC. Translated: CASSFGRRNSYEQYF.

The V gene is TRBV5-8, the J gene TRBJ2-7, with 11 bases aligning to TRBD2. The CDR3 loop spans 18 amino acids. With V trimmed by 0 bases and J by 3 bases, 11 bases remained unmatched. Germline CDR1 SGHTS, CDR2 YDEGEE. The CDR3 coding sequence is TGTGCCAGCAGCTTGGCCGTGGGACTAGCGGAAGTCCTCTACGAGCAGTACTTC. Amino acids: CASSLAVGLAEVLYEQYF.

This CDR3 is CASSQKGRGTGELFF. As DNA, the CDR3 is TGTGCCAGCAGCCAAAAGGGGCGGGGCACCGGGGAGCTGTTTTTT. The V gene is TRBV14, the J gene TRBJ2-2, with D maybe TRBD2 (6 bases). Looked up from germline, CDR1 is SGHDN and CDR2 is FVKESK. Trimming removed 2 bases at V and 4 bases at J, with 11 bases between. The CDR3 length is 15 residues.

This chain links TRBV7-2 with TRBJ2-7, with TRBD1 identical over 11 bases. From germline, CDR1 is SGHTA and CDR2 FQGNSA. The CDR3 totals 13 residues. The V and J ends lost 6 bases and 3 bases, in that order; junction bases with no gene match: 1. The CDR3 reads CASRGTGGYEQYF. The CDR3 DNA reads as TGTGCCAGCAGGGGGACAGGGGGCTACGAGCAGTACTTC.

The chain uses TRBV5-4 and TRBJ1-1, with D hard to call. This CDR3 region has 17 residues. Trimming cost V 4 bases and J 2 bases, with 21 bases left between them. The germline gives CDR1 SGHNT, CDR2 YYREEE (reference sequence). This CDR3 reads CASSQEAAAHINTEAFF. CDR3 DNA sequence: TGTGCCAGCAGCCAAGAGGCAGCGGCCCATATTAACACTGAAGCTTTCTTT.

This clone occurred once. The genes are TRBV7-8 and TRBJ1-1; 9 bases align to TRBD1. This CDR3 comprises 13 residues. The V and J ends lost 8 bases and 3 bases, in that order; junction bases with no gene match: 4. Germline CDR1 and CDR2: SGHVS and FQNEAQ. The CDR3 loop reads CASAGTGYTEAFF. DNA of the CDR3: TGTGCCAGCGCCGGGACAGGGTACACTGAAGCTTTCTTT.

The rearrangement joins TRBV5-1 to TRBJ2-5; TRBD2 might be the D (6 bases). This CDR3 comprises 14 residues. V lost 1 base, J lost 3 bases, and 10 bases lay in between. The V gene's germline CDR1 is SGHRS and CDR2 YFSETQ. Here the CDR3 reads CASSLIPGEETQYF. DNA for the CDR3: TGCGCCAGCAGCTTGATCCCGGGAGAAGAGACCCAGTACTTC.

Notes on this clone: Other DNA sequences within the sample encode an identical CDR3. The chain couples TRBV5-1 to TRBJ2-7; 9 bases are a match to TRBD2. This CDR3 has 14 residues. The germline gives CDR1 SGHRS, CDR2 YFSETQ. After removal of 2 bases from V and 1 base from J, the junction contained 1 base not matched to a gene. CDR3 protein: CASSFTSGSYEQYF. The CDR3 DNA reads TGCGCCAGCAGCTTTACTAGCGGGTCCTACGAGCAGTACTTC.

The chain has TRBV15 and TRBJ1-1, with 7 bases lining up with TRBD1. The CDR3 is 15 residues long. The V gene's germline CDR1 is LNHNV and CDR2 YYDKDF (reference sequence). With 5 bases clipped from V and 7 bases from J, the junction kept 13 bases outside the gene matches. CDR3 protein: CATSRTPARDSEAFF. CDR3 DNA sequence: TGTGCCACCAGCCGAACCCCTGCGAGGGACAGTGAAGCTTTCTTT.

The chain joins TRBV9 to TRBJ2-1; D is ambiguous. Per germline, CDR1 SGDLS and CDR2 YYNGEE. The CDR3 runs to 15 residues. V was trimmed by 0 bases and J by 1 base, leaving 8 bases between them. The CDR3 spells CASSVVGQSYNEQFF. CDR3 nucleotides: TGTGCCAGCAGCGTAGTTGGTCAGTCCTACAATGAGCAGTTCTTC.